The rows below give T cell receptor beta chains drawn from one sample of a study of shared clonotypes between healthy human individuals. Only in-frame clones appear in the TCRdb table, and some are missing; sequencing was by immunoSEQ multiplex PCR. The sample holds about a million clones, around 77% seen once. The sample comprised memory CD4+ T cells from PBMCs. The source is a man between 18 and 35 years old in good health. Some clones in this sample may be carry-over from other donors' samples. Each CDR3 is given with its conserved first and last residue. D genes are given only for firm matches. Not all rows give a size; the values are once, few, many and, for expanded clones, a class.

D gene: -; clone size: -; J gene: TRBJ2-1; V gene: TRBV6-5; CDR3 protein: CASRGWLGEQFF; CDR3 DNA: TGTGCCAGCAGGGGATGGCTGGGTGAGCAGTTCTTC
D gene: -; clone size: -; J gene: TRBJ1-1; V gene: TRBV11-3; CDR3 protein: CASSSFGGTEAFF; CDR3 DNA: TGTGCCAGCAGCTCCTTTGGGGGCACTGAAGCTTTCTTT
D gene: TRBD2; clone size: -; J gene: TRBJ2-3; V gene: TRBV28; CDR3 protein: CASSILAGRGGTDTQYF; CDR3 DNA: TGTGCCAGCAGCATACTAGCGGGAAGAGGGGGCACAGATACGCAGTATTTT
D gene: -; clone size: -; J gene: TRBJ1-3; V gene: TRBV30; CDR3 protein: CAWSDQSSGNTIYF; CDR3 DNA: TGTGCCTGGAGTGACCAGAGCTCTGGAAACACCATATATTTT
D gene: -; clone size: -; J gene: TRBJ1-1; V gene: TRBV2; CDR3 protein: CASIIGGRNTEAFF; CDR3 DNA: TGTGCCAGCATTATAGGGGGGAGAAACACTGAAGCTTTCTTT
D gene: -; clone size: -; J gene: TRBJ2-3; V gene: TRBV7-9; CDR3 protein: CASSSLAAASTDTQYF; CDR3 DNA: TGTGCCAGCAGCTCCTTAGCGGCCGCTAGCACAGATACGCAGTATTTT
D gene: -; clone size: -; J gene: TRBJ2-1; V gene: TRBV7-3; CDR3 protein: CASNGGPSNEQFF; CDR3 DNA: TGTGCCAGCAACGGGGGGCCGAGCAATGAGCAGTTCTTC
D gene: TRBD2; clone size: -; J gene: TRBJ2-3; V gene: TRBV27; CDR3 protein: CASPLRELTDTQYF; CDR3 DNA: TGTGCCAGCCCTCTGCGGGAGTTGACAGATACGCAGTATTTT
D gene: -; clone size: -; J gene: TRBJ1-2; V gene: TRBV2; CDR3 protein: CASSEAFGGGGYTF; CDR3 DNA: TGTGCCAGCAGTGAAGCGTTTGGGGGAGGTGGCTACACCTTC
D gene: -; clone size: many; J gene: TRBJ2-3; V gene: TRBV7-2; CDR3 protein: CASRPPSTSTDTQYF; CDR3 DNA: TGTGCCAGCAGACCACCCTCTACCAGCACAGATACGCAGTATTTT
D gene: TRBD1; clone size: -; J gene: TRBJ1-1; V gene: TRBV28; CDR3 protein: CASSFGQGWEKTEAFF; CDR3 DNA: TGTGCCAGCAGTTTCGGACAGGGGTGGGAAAAGACTGAAGCTTTCTTT
D gene: TRBD2; clone size: -; J gene: TRBJ2-5; V gene: TRBV7-9; CDR3 protein: CASSLGLAKETQYF; CDR3 DNA: TGTGCCAGCAGCTTGGGACTAGCTAAAGAGACCCAGTACTTC
D gene: TRBD1; clone size: -; J gene: TRBJ1-1; V gene: TRBV2; CDR3 protein: CASSLTQGVGAFF; CDR3 DNA: TGTGCCAGCAGTCTCACACAGGGGGTTGGAGCTTTCTTT
D gene: -; clone size: -; J gene: TRBJ2-3; V gene: TRBV18; CDR3 protein: CASSLQGRPDTQYF; CDR3 DNA: TGTGCCAGCTCACTACAGGGACGACCAGATACGCAGTATTTT
D gene: TRBD1; clone size: -; J gene: TRBJ2-3; V gene: TRBV5-1; CDR3 protein: CASCQGARTDTQYF; CDR3 DNA: TGCGCCAGCTGCCAGGGGGCTCGGACAGATACGCAGTATTTT
D gene: TRBD1; clone size: -; J gene: TRBJ1-2; V gene: TRBV2; CDR3 protein: CASRQTGQGGGGYTF; CDR3 DNA: TGTGCCAGCAGGCAGACAGGACAGGGGGGTGGAGGCTACACCTTC
D gene: TRBD1; clone size: -; J gene: TRBJ2-7; V gene: TRBV7-8; CDR3 protein: CASSQSTGVSYEQYF; CDR3 DNA: TGTGCCAGCAGCCAATCGACAGGGGTCTCCTACGAGCAGTACTTC
D gene: -; clone size: -; J gene: TRBJ1-1; V gene: TRBV18; CDR3 protein: CASSPAGWGSTEAFF; CDR3 DNA: TGTGCCAGCTCACCCGCCGGTTGGGGCAGTACTGAAGCTTTCTTT
D gene: TRBD1; clone size: -; J gene: TRBJ2-1; V gene: TRBV7-3; CDR3 protein: CASSTRQGTEQFF; CDR3 DNA: TGTGCCAGCAGCACGAGACAGGGCACTGAGCAGTTCTTC
D gene: TRBD1; clone size: -; J gene: TRBJ2-2; V gene: TRBV4-2; CDR3 protein: CASSPQTGGLGELFF; CDR3 DNA: TGTGCCAGCAGCCCACAGACAGGGGGCTTGGGGGAGCTGTTTTTT
D gene: TRBD1; clone size: -; J gene: TRBJ2-3; V gene: TRBV27; CDR3 protein: CASSPWDRGTNTQYF; CDR3 DNA: TGTGCCAGCAGTCCTTGGGACAGGGGCACTAATACGCAGTATTTT
D gene: TRBD1; clone size: few; J gene: TRBJ1-2; V gene: TRBV14; CDR3 protein: CASSQGRQGAKGYGYTF; CDR3 DNA: TGTGCCAGCAGCCAAGGGAGACAGGGGGCGAAGGGCTATGGCTACACCTTC